The 15 T cell receptor beta chains listed next were all sequenced from one sample in a study of beta chain features in type 1 diabetes. Expressed TCRB transcripts were sequenced because the entire RNA isolate underwent reverse transcription. Clones were read by immunoSEQ multiplex PCR, and TCRdb kept only the in-frame ones, dropping some. The top ten hold 0.02% to 0.03% of the sample, which has under 900,000 clones, 15% to 20% seen once. Sequencing used naive CD4+ T cells from blood. The receptor source for this set is a young woman in good health.

The V and J genes are TRBV19 and TRBJ2-1; D might be TRBD1 (5 bases). Trimming took off 2 bases at V and 8 bases at J, with 16 bases between the two ends. CDR3 length: 15 amino acids. Germline CDR1 and CDR2: LNHDA and SQIVND (reference sequence). As DNA, the CDR3 is TGTGCCAGTAGTATAATCTCCGCAGGGTCTTATGAGCAGTTCTTC. It specifies CASSIISAGSYEQFF.

The chain links TRBV7-2 to TRBJ2-7; no firm D call. Looked up from germline, CDR1 is SGHTA and CDR2 is FQGNSA. The V and J ends lost 3 bases and 4 bases respectively, with 19 bases between them. This CDR3 is 16 amino acids long. For the CDR3, the DNA is TGTGCCAGCAGCTTCCTCTTTGTACGTGGGCTGTACGAGCAGTACTTC. Encoded protein: CASSFLFVRGLYEQYF.

V is TRBV10-3 and J is TRBJ1-2; D gene unclear. V was cut by 10 bases and J by 5 bases, with 14 bases left in between. This CDR3 region has 12 residues. Germline assignment: CDR1 ENHRY and CDR2 SYGVKD. DNA for the CDR3: TGTGCCACCCGGGAAAGAATTTATGGCTACACCTTC. Translating it yields CATRERIYGYTF.

The table lists this clone with a few counts. This chain uses TRBV6-5 with TRBJ1-1; D perhaps matches TRBD1 (5 bases). The V end lost 3 bases, the J end lost 4 bases, and 12 bases lay between the germline ends. CDR1 and CDR2 (germline): MNHEY, SVGAGI. The CDR3 consists of 14 residues. CDR3 in DNA: TGTGCCAGCAGTTATTACTTGAGGGGCACTGAAGCTTTCTTT. Its translation: CASSYYLRGTEAFF.

This clone was observed a handful of times. The rearrangement links TRBV4-2 to TRBJ2-7; no firm D call. V was clipped by 0 bases and J by 3 bases, with 6 bases between them. The length of the CDR3 is 13 residues. Germline loops: CDR1 LGHNA, CDR2 YNFKEQ. CDR3 loop: CASSQESGYEQYF. CDR3 DNA sequence: TGTGCCAGCAGCCAAGAGTCCGGCTACGAGCAGTACTTC.

This chain links TRBV7-6 with TRBJ2-5; D call uncertain. From germline, CDR1 is SGHVS and CDR2 FNYEAQ. V lost 4 bases and J 0 bases, leaving 15 bases between the germline ends. This CDR3 has 16 amino acids. The CDR3 region has the DNA TGTGCCAGCAGCTCTAGTGGCAGATTTTACCAAGAGACCCAGTACTTC. Protein sequence: CASSSSGRFYQETQYF.

This clone was found a few times. The chain recombines TRBV7-3 with TRBJ2-2, with D maybe TRBD1 (6 bases). V lost 3 bases and J lost 6, with 11 bases in between. This CDR3 has 14 amino acids. Germline CDR1 is SGHTA and CDR2 is FQGTGA. The CDR3 loop is CASSFGQISGELFF. CDR3 DNA: TGTGCCAGCAGCTTCGGACAGATCTCCGGGGAGCTGTTTTTT.

V gene TRBV27 combines with J gene TRBJ2-7; 9 bases are a match to TRBD2. The CDR3 length is 15 residues. Germline lookup yields CDR1 MNHEY and CDR2 SMNVEV (reference sequence). With 5 bases clipped from V and 5 bases from J, the junction kept 10 bases outside the gene matches. In DNA, the CDR3 is TGTGCCAGCAGTACGCTAGGCGGGGGGGGCCACGAGCAGTACTTC. Its translation: CASSTLGGGGHEQYF.

The chain links TRBV18 to TRBJ1-2; D ambiguous. Germline values: CDR1 KGHSH, CDR2 LQKENI. The CDR3 consists of 15 residues. Trimming shortened V by 4 bases and J by 0 bases, and 12 bases separated the two germline ends. CDR3 protein: CASSLTTKANYGYTF. Here the CDR3 DNA reads TGTGCCAGCTCACTTACCACAAAAGCTAACTATGGCTACACCTTC.

The rearrangement joins TRBV28 to TRBJ1-2, with D perhaps matching TRBD1 (5 bases). Germline V gene data show CDR1 as MDHEN and CDR2 as SYDVKM. The CDR3 runs to 16 residues. The germline V and J ends were trimmed by 4 bases and 3 bases, with 18 bases remaining between them. The chain's CDR3 is CASSSPFGALDYGYTF. In nucleotides, the CDR3 is TGTGCCAGCAGTTCCCCCTTCGGGGCTCTTGACTATGGCTACACCTTC.

This clone was seen more than once but under ten times. This chain uses TRBV7-2 with TRBJ2-5; weak D call: TRBD1 (6 bases). Germline-derived CDR1 and CDR2 are SGHTA and FQGNSA. Trimming stripped 4 bases from V and 5 bases from J, with 14 bases between. This CDR3 comprises 14 residues. The CDR3 nucleotides read TGTGCCAGCAGCTCACAGGGCGGACGGGAGACCCAGTACTTC. This translates into CASSSQGGRETQYF. Drawing the rest from reference TRBV7-2 and TRBJ2-5, the complete variable domain is GAGVSQSPSNKVTEKGKDVELRCDPISGHTALYWYRQSLGQGLEFLIYFQGNSAPDKSGLPSDRFSAERTGGSVSTLTIQRTQQEDSAVYLCASSSQGGRETQYFGPGTRLLVL.

This clone appeared a few times. The chain links TRBV4-1 to TRBJ2-5; D is unclear. The V and J ends lost 4 bases and 5 bases respectively, with 11 bases between them. This CDR3 comprises 13 residues. The germline gives CDR1 MGHRA, CDR2 YSYEKL. Here the CDR3 DNA reads TGCGCCAGCAGCCGTCTGAGCAGGGAGACCCAGTACTTC. Translation gives CASSRLSRETQYF.

The rearrangement links TRBV6-6 to TRBJ1-5, with TRBD1 matching over 8 bases. V shed 3 bases, J shed 7 bases, and the junction held 5 bases outside the gene matches. The V gene's germline CDR1 is MNHNY and CDR2 SVGAGI (reference sequence). This CDR3 is 14 amino acids long. The CDR3 is CASSYGQGGQPQHF. The CDR3 coding sequence is TGTGCCAGCAGTTATGGACAGGGAGGACAGCCCCAGCATTTT.

The CDR3 spells CASSLAGGNQPQHF. CDR3 coding DNA: TGCGCCAGCAGCTTGGCCGGGGGAAATCAGCCCCAGCATTTT. The chain has TRBV5-1 and TRBJ1-5; possible D gene TRBD1, 5 bases. This CDR3 comprises 14 residues. The germline V and J ends were trimmed by 0 bases and 4 bases, with 8 bases remaining between them. CDR1 and CDR2 from the germline V gene are SGHRS and YFSETQ.

The V and J genes are TRBV5-1 and TRBJ1-2, with D perhaps matching TRBD1 (5 bases). Trimming shortened V by 0 bases and J by 1 base, and 10 bases separated the two germline ends. Germline assignment: CDR1 SGHRS and CDR2 YFSETQ. This CDR3 contains 15 residues. The CDR3 reads CASSLAGGNNYGYTF. The CDR3 coding sequence is TGCGCCAGCAGCTTGGCCGGGGGAAATAACTATGGCTACACCTTC.